This T cell receptor beta chain originates from a study of T cell responses to AZD1222 COVID-19 vaccine. General observations from the study: Baseline seropositivity occurred in only a handful of AZD1222 recipients. Donors were chiefly white British, with a greater number of females, and clonal diversity was perhaps underestimated.

After removal of 5 bases from V and 8 bases from J, the junction contained 10 bases not matched to a gene. CDR3 length equals 16 residues. Germline CDR1 reads MNHEY; CDR2 reads SMNVEV (reference sequence). To note about this clone: Its antigen is not identified.

Sequencing used immunoSEQ multiplex PCR; TCRdb keeps in-frame clones, though not all of them. Of roughly 160,000 clones in the sample, around 92% were seen once. This chain links TRBV27 with TRBJ2-3; 13 nucleotides align to TRBD2. The material was peripheral blood, obtained on day 0 of MenACWY control vaccination. This TCR derives from an adult in good health. CDR3 in amino acids: CASSTGLAGRQGTQYF. The CDR3 DNA reads as TGTGCCAGCAGTACGGGACTAGCGGGACGCCAGGGTACGCAGTATTTT.